Below, 28 T cell receptor beta chains from the same sample are listed, as sequenced in a study of blood T cell repertoires in COVID-19. Here immunoSEQ multiplex PCR was the method, and the copy in TCRdb shows in-frame clones only, minus some. The table records 80,000 or so clones, about 82% of them present only once. The sample was peripheral blood. These receptors were collected from an older woman with acute or convalescent COVID-19.

The V call is TRBV20-1, the J call TRBJ1-3, with 8 bases aligning to TRBD1. Germline V gene lookup returns CDR1 DFQATT and CDR2 SNEGSKA (reference sequence). V gave up 3 bases and J gave up 0 bases; unmatched junction bases: 7. The CDR3 contains 16 residues. The CDR3, as DNA: TGCAGTGCTAGTGACAGGGGAGCAATCTCTGGAAACACCATATATTTT. Its translation is CSASDRGAISGNTIYF.

This clone was seen a single time. CDR3 amino acids: CASSRGDHNEQFF. The CDR3 DNA is TGTGCCAGCAGCCGGGGGGATCACAATGAGCAGTTCTTC. The gene calls are TRBV9 and TRBJ2-1, with 7 bases matching TRBD2. The CDR3 loop spans 13 amino acids. Germline CDR1 SGDLS, CDR2 YYNGEE. With 4 bases clipped from V and 5 bases from J, the junction kept 3 bases outside the gene matches.

The rearrangement uses TRBV30 and TRBJ1-2, with 7 nucleotides matching TRBD1. This CDR3 is 13 amino acids long. The ends lost 2 bases at V and 4 bases at J; junction bases unmatched: 4. CDR1 is GTSNPN and CDR2 is SVGIG in the germline V gene (reference sequence). CDR3 loop: CAWSTGVSYGYTF. The DNA of the CDR3 is TGTGCCTGGAGTACAGGGGTATCCTATGGCTACACCTTC.

This clone was seen once. The chain links TRBV28 to TRBJ1-6; a weak D match, TRBD1 (5 bases). The V gene's germline CDR1 is MDHEN and CDR2 SYDVKM. The length of the CDR3 is 16 residues. Trimming removed 2 bases from V and 5 bases from J, with 13 bases in between. The CDR3 region has the DNA TGTGCCAGCAGTTTAATAGGAGGGGTCCATAATTCACCCCTCCACTTT. This codes for CASSLIGGVHNSPLHF.

CDR3 DNA: TGCGCCAACACGACCAACAACCGGGACAGGGGGCATGAGAGGCAGTACGTC. Encoded protein: CANTTNNRDRGHERQYV. This chain links TRBV5-1 with TRBJ2-7, with 12 bases matching TRBD1. The germline gives CDR1 SGHRS, CDR2 YFSETQ. V trimming: 9 bases; J trimming: 9 bases; junction bases outside the gene matches: 22. The CDR3 spans 17 residues.

This clone has a single count. The V and J genes are TRBV10-3 and TRBJ2-2, with 9 bases identical to TRBD1. Per the germline V gene, CDR1 is ENHRY and CDR2 is SYGVKD. With 6 bases clipped from V and 4 bases from J, the junction kept 6 bases outside the gene matches. The CDR3 consists of 15 residues. The chain's CDR3 is CAIRTGTGITGELFF. In DNA form, the CDR3 reads TGTGCCATCAGGACCGGGACAGGGATCACCGGGGAGCTGTTTTTT.

The chain has TRBV10-3 and TRBJ1-2; D is perhaps TRBD1 (5 bases). Trimming took 0 bases from V and 2 from J, leaving 10 bases between them. The CDR3 is 15 residues long. Per the germline V gene, CDR1 is ENHRY and CDR2 is SYGVKD. In DNA, the CDR3 is TGTGCCATCAGTGAGTCGGCGGGGCGAAACTATGGCTACACCTTC. Translated, it gives CAISESAGRNYGYTF.

This sequence joins TRBV5-4 and TRBJ2-5; 7 nucleotides line up with TRBD1. The trim removed 0 bases at V and 3 bases at J, leaving 5 bases unmatched. The CDR3 runs to 15 residues. From germline, CDR1 is SGHNT and CDR2 YYREEE (reference sequence). CDR3 DNA: TGTGCCAGCAGCTTGGGCAGGGGGTTGAAAGAGACCCAGTACTTC. This translates into CASSLGRGLKETQYF.

This sequence joins TRBV19 and TRBJ1-5, with a tentative D call TRBD1 (5 bases). Looked up from germline, CDR1 is LNHDA and CDR2 is SQIVND (reference sequence). The V end was cut by 3 bases, the J end by 2 bases, with 17 bases between. The CDR3 consists of 17 residues. For the CDR3, the DNA is TGTGCCAGTAGTATGCCGGACAATGTAGCGGGCAATCAGCCCCAGCATTTT. Translating it yields CASSMPDNVAGNQPQHF.

This sequence joins TRBV28 and TRBJ2-1, with a possible D match to TRBD2 (5 bases). Germline V gene data show CDR1 as MDHEN and CDR2 as SYDVKM. Trimming cost V 4 bases and J 6 bases, with 10 bases left between them. This CDR3 is built from 13 residues. Written as DNA, the CDR3 is TGTGCCAGCAGTTGGGTTAGCGTCAATGAGCAGTTCTTC. This translates into CASSWVSVNEQFF.

The chain couples TRBV2 to TRBJ2-7; D is ambiguous. Looked up from germline, CDR1 is SNHLY and CDR2 is FYNNEI. The CDR3 is 17 residues long. Trimming removed 2 bases at V and 2 bases at J, with 19 bases between. The CDR3 DNA reads as TGTGCCAGCAGTGAATTTACCTCTCCGAGTGTTGCCTACGAGCAGTACTTC. This gives the protein CASSEFTSPSVAYEQYF.

The chain couples TRBV5-4 to TRBJ1-3, with 7 bases fitting TRBD1. V dropped 2 bases and J dropped 2; count of bases not matched to a gene: 7. The CDR3 runs 16 residues. Germline CDR1 and CDR2: SGHNT and YYREEE (reference sequence). CDR3 amino acids: CASSLPGGQAGNTIYF. CDR3 coding DNA: TGTGCCAGCAGCTTACCCGGAGGACAGGCTGGAAACACCATATATTTT.

The sample holds one count of this clone. This chain joins TRBV28 and TRBJ1-5; D is uncertain. CDR3 length: 14 amino acids. Germline CDR1 reads MDHEN; CDR2 reads SYDVKM. V was trimmed by 2 bases and J by 4 bases, leaving 9 bases between them. The CDR3: CASSLSGENQPQHF. In nucleotides, the CDR3 is TGTGCCAGCAGTTTAAGCGGGGAAAATCAGCCCCAGCATTTT.

This chain connects TRBV5-1 to TRBJ2-7, with D possibly matching TRBD2 (5 bases). Trimming removed 6 bases from V and 5 bases from J, with 12 bases in between. The CDR3 extends over 12 amino acids. Germline V gene sequence: CDR1 SGHRS, CDR2 YFSETQ. CDR3 protein: CASMRVGDEQYF. The DNA for the CDR3 is TGCGCCAGCATGAGGGTCGGGGACGAGCAGTACTTC.

The J gene is TRBJ2-4, the V gene TRBV10-3; 7 positions match TRBD1. This CDR3 has 17 residues. Trimming took 5 bases from V and 0 from J; bases not matched to a gene: 10. CDR1 and CDR2 (germline): ENHRY, SYGVKD. The CDR3 region has the DNA TGTGCCATCAGTAAGGGACAGTTGGAGGAAGCCAAAAACATTCAGTACTTC. Residues: CAISKGQLEEAKNIQYF.

Worth noting for this clone: Different DNA sequences within this sample yield the same CDR3. The chain employs TRBV12-3 or TRBV12-4 and TRBJ1-2; D is possibly TRBD1 (5 bases). Trimming took 3 bases from V and 1 from J, leaving 6 bases between them. The CDR3 has 13 residues. Here the CDR3 reads CASSLTDNYGYTF. The CDR3 nucleotides read TGTGCCAGCAGTTTGACAGATAACTATGGCTACACCTTC.

The chain uses TRBV27 and TRBJ1-5; 7 nucleotides line up with TRBD1. The CDR3 is 17 amino acids. Looked up from germline, CDR1 is MNHEY and CDR2 is SMNVEV (reference sequence). V dropped 5 bases and J dropped 2; count of bases not matched to a gene: 12. CDR3 DNA sequence: TGTGCCAGCAGTCCAACCAACAGGGGAGTGGGCAATCAGCCCCAGCATTTT. It codes for CASSPTNRGVGNQPQHF.

The chain couples TRBV6-5 to TRBJ2-5, with D possibly matching TRBD2 (5 bases). CDR1 is MNHEY and CDR2 is SVGAGI in the germline V gene. The CDR3 spans 14 residues. V was clipped by 0 bases and J by 0 bases, with 5 bases between them. DNA of the CDR3: TGTGCCAGCAGTTACTCGAGGGACCAAGAGACCCAGTACTTC. Protein product: CASSYSRDQETQYF.

V and J are TRBV20-1 and TRBJ2-7; D may be TRBD1 (5 bases). Looked up from germline, CDR1 is DFQATT and CDR2 is SNEGSKA (reference sequence). The CDR3 is 14 amino acids. Trimming removed 3 bases at V and 1 base at J, with 13 bases between. CDR3: CSASKQGLSYEQYF. In DNA form, the CDR3 reads TGCAGTGCTAGTAAGCAGGGATTATCCTACGAGCAGTACTTC.

The V call is TRBV6-1, the J call TRBJ1-5; 9 bases align to TRBD1. The CDR3 is 19 amino acids. V lost 2 bases, J lost 2 bases, and 13 bases stayed unmatched. Germline V CDR1 and CDR2: MNHNS, SASEGT. The CDR3 bases are TGTGCCAGCAGTGAATGTGGGACAGGGACCCAATTGTGCAATCAGCCCCAGCATTTT. Its translation: CASSECGTGTQLCNQPQHF.

V usage is TRBV29-1 and J usage is TRBJ1-5, with 8 positions matching TRBD1. V was pared by 1 base and J by 1 base, with 6 bases of the junction left unmatched. Germline lookup yields CDR1 SQVTM and CDR2 ANQGSEA. This CDR3 comprises 16 residues. The CDR3 nucleotides read TGCAGCGTTGAAGTCTCCGGGACAGGAAGCAATCAGCCCCAGCATTTT. Translating it yields CSVEVSGTGSNQPQHF.

The chain uses TRBV7-2 and TRBJ1-5; 10 nucleotides line up with TRBD1. Trimming took 1 base from V and 7 from J; bases not matched to a gene: 4. CDR3 length equals 15 residues. Germline assignment: CDR1 SGHTA and CDR2 FQGNSA. The CDR3 coding sequence is TGTGCCAGCAGCTTAGGACAGGGGGCAGGACAGCCCCAGCATTTT. Its translation: CASSLGQGAGQPQHF.

This clone came up many times. The gene calls are TRBV2 and TRBJ1-1; 7 positions match TRBD1. The CDR3 covers 13 residues. The germline gives CDR1 SNHLY, CDR2 FYNNEI. V trimming: 5 bases; J trimming: 1 base; junction bases outside the gene matches: 1. The CDR3 loop is CASSRQGNTEAFF. CDR3 in DNA: TGTGCCAGCAGTCGACAGGGGAACACTGAAGCTTTCTTT.

The chain links TRBV29-1 to TRBJ2-2, with a possible D match to TRBD1 (5 bases). V lost 7 bases and J lost 0, with 9 bases in between. There are 13 residues in the CDR3. Germline V gene data show CDR1 as SQVTM and CDR2 as ANQGSEA. CDR3 nucleotides: TGCAGCGGGAGACAGACGAACACCGGGGAGCTGTTTTTT. It translates to CSGRQTNTGELFF.

The chain uses TRBV27 and TRBJ2-7, with D possibly matching TRBD2 (6 bases). V was trimmed by 4 bases and J by 1 base, leaving 11 bases between them. Germline CDR1 MNHEY, CDR2 SMNVEV (reference sequence). CDR3 length: 14 residues. CDR3 sequence: CASSSSGESYEQYF. Here the CDR3 DNA reads TGTGCCAGCAGTTCCTCGGGGGAATCCTACGAGCAGTACTTC.

The gene calls are TRBV5-1 and TRBJ2-5; the D is unclear. V dropped 2 bases and J dropped 5 bases, with 4 bases sitting between them. The CDR3 runs to 11 residues. Per germline, CDR1 SGHRS and CDR2 YFSETQ. CDR3 in DNA: TGCGCCAGCAGCTTACGGGAGACCCAGTACTTC. Translating it yields CASSLRETQYF. The complete variable domain, with remaining parts taken from reference TRBV5-1 and TRBJ2-5, reads KAGVTQTPRYLIKTRGQQVTLSCSPISGHRSVSWYQQTPGQGLQFLFEYFSETQRNKGNFPGRFSGRQFSNSRSEMNVSTLELGDSALYLCASSLRETQYFGPGTRLLVL.

The rearrangement joins TRBV10-3 to TRBJ1-3; D is unresolved. CDR1 ENHRY and CDR2 SYGVKD come from the germline V gene. The CDR3 is 19 amino acids. V was pared by 4 bases and J by 3 bases, with 25 bases between. The CDR3, as DNA: TGTGCCATCAGTGGCCCCGGGTACCGGAGCTTCATAGGTGGAAACACCATATATTTT. As protein: CAISGPGYRSFIGGNTIYF.

A single count supports this clone. This rearrangement joins TRBV29-1 to TRBJ2-5; D is ambiguous. CDR3 length equals 13 residues. With 4 bases removed from V and 0 bases from J, the gap between germline ends came to 9 bases. Germline CDR1 and CDR2: SQVTM and ANQGSEA. CDR3 in amino acids: CSVVIPYQETQYF. In DNA, the CDR3 is TGCAGCGTTGTAATCCCGTACCAAGAGACCCAGTACTTC.